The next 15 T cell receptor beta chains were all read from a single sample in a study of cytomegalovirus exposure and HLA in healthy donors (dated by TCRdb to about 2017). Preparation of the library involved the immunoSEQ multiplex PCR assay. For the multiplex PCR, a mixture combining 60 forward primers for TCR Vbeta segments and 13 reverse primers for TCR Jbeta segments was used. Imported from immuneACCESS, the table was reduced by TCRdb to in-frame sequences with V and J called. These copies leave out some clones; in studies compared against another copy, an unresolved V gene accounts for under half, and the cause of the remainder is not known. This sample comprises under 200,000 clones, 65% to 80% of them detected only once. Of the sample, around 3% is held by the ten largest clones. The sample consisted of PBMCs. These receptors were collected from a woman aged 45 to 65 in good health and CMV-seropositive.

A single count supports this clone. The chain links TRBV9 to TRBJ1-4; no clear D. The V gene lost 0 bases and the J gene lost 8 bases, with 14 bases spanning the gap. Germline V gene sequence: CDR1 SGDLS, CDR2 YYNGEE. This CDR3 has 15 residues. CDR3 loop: CASSVVGNRGEKLFF. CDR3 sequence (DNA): TGTGCCAGCAGCGTAGTAGGGAACCGAGGGGAAAAACTGTTTTTT.

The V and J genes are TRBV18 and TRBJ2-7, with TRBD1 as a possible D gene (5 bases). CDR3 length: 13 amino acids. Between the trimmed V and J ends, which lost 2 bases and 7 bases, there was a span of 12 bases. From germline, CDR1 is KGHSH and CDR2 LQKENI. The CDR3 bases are TGTGCCAGCTCACCAACAGGACAAGGGGAGCAGTACTTC. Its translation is CASSPTGQGEQYF.

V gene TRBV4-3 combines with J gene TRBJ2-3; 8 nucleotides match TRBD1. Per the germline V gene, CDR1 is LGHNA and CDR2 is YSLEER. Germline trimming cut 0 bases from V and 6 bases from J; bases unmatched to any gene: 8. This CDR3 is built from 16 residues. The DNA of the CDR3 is TGCGCCAGCAGCCAAGATAGCAGGGGGCTTGGGGATACGCAGTATTTT. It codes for CASSQDSRGLGDTQYF.

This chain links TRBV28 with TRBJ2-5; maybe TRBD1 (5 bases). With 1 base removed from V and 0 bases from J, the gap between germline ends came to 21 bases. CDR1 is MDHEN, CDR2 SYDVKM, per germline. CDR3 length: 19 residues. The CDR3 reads CASSLYAGPIELYQETQYF. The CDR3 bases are TGTGCCAGCAGTTTATACGCAGGGCCGATAGAACTCTACCAAGAGACCCAGTACTTC.

The CDR3 DNA follows: TGTGCCAGCAGTTCGGGGGTGGCGGCTTTCTTT. It encodes CASSSGVAAFF. This chain links TRBV6-1 with TRBJ1-1; weak D call: TRBD1 (5 bases). V was trimmed by 5 bases and J by 11 bases, leaving 12 bases between them. Germline lookup yields CDR1 MNHNS and CDR2 SASEGT. The CDR3 length is 11 residues.

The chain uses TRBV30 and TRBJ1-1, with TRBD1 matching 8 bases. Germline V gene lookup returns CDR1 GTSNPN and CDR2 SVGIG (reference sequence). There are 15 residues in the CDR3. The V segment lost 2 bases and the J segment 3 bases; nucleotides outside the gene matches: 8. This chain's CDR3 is CAWSPRGHRDTEAFF. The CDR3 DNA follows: TGTGCCTGGAGTCCCAGGGGGCATAGGGACACTGAAGCTTTCTTT.

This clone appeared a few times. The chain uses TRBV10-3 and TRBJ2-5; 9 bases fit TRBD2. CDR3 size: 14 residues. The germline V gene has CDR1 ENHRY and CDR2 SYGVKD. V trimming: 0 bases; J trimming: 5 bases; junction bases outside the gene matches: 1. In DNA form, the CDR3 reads TGTGCCATCAGTGAGTCCGGGACTAGCGAGACCCAGTACTTC. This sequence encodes CAISESGTSETQYF.

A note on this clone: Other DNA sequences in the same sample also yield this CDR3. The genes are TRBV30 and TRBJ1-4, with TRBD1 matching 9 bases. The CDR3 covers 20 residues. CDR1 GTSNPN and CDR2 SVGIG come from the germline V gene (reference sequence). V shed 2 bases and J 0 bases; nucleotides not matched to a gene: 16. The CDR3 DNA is TGTGCCTGGAGTCTACCCCCGGGACAGGGAATAGGAGCAACTAATGAAAAACTGTTTTTT. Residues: CAWSLPPGQGIGATNEKLFF.

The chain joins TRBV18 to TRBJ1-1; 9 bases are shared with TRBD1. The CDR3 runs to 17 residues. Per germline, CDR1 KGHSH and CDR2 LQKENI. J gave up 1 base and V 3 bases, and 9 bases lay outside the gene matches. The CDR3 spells CASSPPDRGGKNTEAFF. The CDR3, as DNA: TGTGCCAGCTCACCTCCCGACAGGGGGGGAAAGAACACTGAAGCTTTCTTT. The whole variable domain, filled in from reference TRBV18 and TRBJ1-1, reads NAGVMQNPRHLVRRRGQEARLRCSPMKGHSHVYWYRQLPEEGLKFMVYLQKENIIDESGMPKERFSAEFPKEGPSILRIQQVVRGDSAAYFCASSPPDRGGKNTEAFFGQGTRLTVV.

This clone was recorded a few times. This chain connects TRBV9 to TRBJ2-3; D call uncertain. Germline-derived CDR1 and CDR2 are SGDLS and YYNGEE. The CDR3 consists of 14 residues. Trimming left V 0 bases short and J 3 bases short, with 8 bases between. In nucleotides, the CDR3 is TGTGCCAGCAGCGTAGATGCAGAAACAGATACGCAGTATTTT. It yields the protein CASSVDAETDTQYF.

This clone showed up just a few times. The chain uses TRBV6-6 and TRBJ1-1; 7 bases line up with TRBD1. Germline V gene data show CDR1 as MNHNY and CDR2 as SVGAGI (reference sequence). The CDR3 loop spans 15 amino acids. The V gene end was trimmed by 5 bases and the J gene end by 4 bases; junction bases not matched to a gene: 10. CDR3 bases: TGTGCCAGCAGTCTATACAGGGGTGAGGCCACTGAAGCTTTCTTT. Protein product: CASSLYRGEATEAFF.

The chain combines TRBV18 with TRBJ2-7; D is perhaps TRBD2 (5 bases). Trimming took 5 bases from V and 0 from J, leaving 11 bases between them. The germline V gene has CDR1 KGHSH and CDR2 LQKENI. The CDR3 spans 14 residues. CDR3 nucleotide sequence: TGTGCCAGCTCAGCCCCTAGCTTCTCCTACGAGCAGTACTTC. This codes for CASSAPSFSYEQYF.

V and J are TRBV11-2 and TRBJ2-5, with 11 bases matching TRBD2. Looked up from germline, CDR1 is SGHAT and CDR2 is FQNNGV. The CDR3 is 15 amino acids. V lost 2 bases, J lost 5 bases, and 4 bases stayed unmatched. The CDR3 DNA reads TGTGCCAGCAGCTTAATCGCTAGCGGGGGGGAGACCCAGTACTTC. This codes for CASSLIASGGETQYF.

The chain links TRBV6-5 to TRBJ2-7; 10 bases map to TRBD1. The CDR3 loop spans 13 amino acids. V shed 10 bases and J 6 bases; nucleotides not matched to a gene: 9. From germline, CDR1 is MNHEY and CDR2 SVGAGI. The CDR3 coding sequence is TGTGCCATCTTACAAAGACAGGGGGCCGAGCAGTACTTC. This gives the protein CAILQRQGAEQYF.

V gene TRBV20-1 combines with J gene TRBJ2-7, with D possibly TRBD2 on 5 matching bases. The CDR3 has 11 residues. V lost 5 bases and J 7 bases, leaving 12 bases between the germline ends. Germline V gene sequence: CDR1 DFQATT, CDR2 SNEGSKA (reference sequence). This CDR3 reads CSAPYGVEQYF. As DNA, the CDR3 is TGCAGTGCTCCCTACGGGGTGGAGCAGTACTTC.